What follows are 21 T cell receptor beta chains derived from one specimen sequenced in a study of T cell responses to AZD1222 COVID-19 vaccine. Sequencing was performed with immunoSEQ multiplex PCR; in TCRdb, only in-frame clones are kept and a portion is missing. The data show about 150,000 clones, 94% seen once. Sequences were derived from peripheral blood, sampled on day 0 of AZD1222 vaccination. The source is an adult in good health.

This rearrangement joins TRBV3-1 (or the pseudogene TRBV3-2) to TRBJ2-7, with 7 positions matching TRBD1. The V and J ends lost 6 bases and 0 bases, in that order; junction bases with no gene match: 11. The CDR3 is 16 residues long. Germline V gene data show CDR1 as LGHDT and CDR2 as YNNKEL (reference sequence). The CDR3, as DNA: TGTGCCAGCAGACAGACAGGGCCATACAGCTCCTACGAGCAGTACGTC. It translates to CASRQTGPYSSYEQYV.

A single count supports this clone. V usage is TRBV6-5 and J usage is TRBJ2-3; D unresolved. Germline-derived CDR1 and CDR2 are MNHEY and SVGAGI. The ends were cut back, 7 bases at V and 1 base at J, with 12 bases in the middle. The CDR3 sequence is 14 residues long. The CDR3 bases are TGTGCCAGCATTCCTAACCCGGGCACAGATACGCAGTATTTT. Translating gives CASIPNPGTDTQYF.

This chain connects TRBV10-2 to TRBJ2-3; unclear D gene. The CDR3 spans 13 residues. Trimming cost V 6 bases and J 1 base, with 8 bases left between them. Germline V gives CDR1 WSHSY, CDR2 SAAADI. For the CDR3, the DNA is TGCGCCAGCAGGAGTGGGGGCACAGATACGCAGTATTTT. Amino acids: CASRSGGTDTQYF.

The genes are TRBV9 and TRBJ1-1; D unresolved. Germline V gene lookup returns CDR1 SGDLS and CDR2 YYNGEE. The CDR3 covers 13 residues. V lost 6 bases, J lost 3 bases, and 12 bases lay in between. CDR3 amino acids: CASKGTEDTEAFF. The CDR3 DNA sequence: TGTGCCAGCAAAGGCACGGAGGACACTGAAGCTTTCTTT.

This sequence joins TRBV2 and TRBJ1-5; D remains ambiguous. The germline V and J ends were trimmed by 6 bases and 0 bases, with 9 bases remaining between them. The CDR3 covers 14 residues. Germline CDR1 and CDR2: SNHLY and FYNNEI. The DNA of the CDR3 is TGTGCCAGCAGGGGCCCGAATAGCAATCAGCCCCAGCATTTT. Translated, it gives CASRGPNSNQPQHF.

The rearrangement uses TRBV5-1 and TRBJ1-3, with D uncertain. CDR1 SGHRS and CDR2 YFSETQ come from the germline V gene. The V and J ends lost 4 bases and 4 bases respectively, with 15 bases between them. The CDR3 is 15 amino acids. The CDR3 spells CASSLVLGTGNTIYF. The CDR3 DNA follows: TGCGCCAGCAGCCTGGTCCTGGGAACGGGAAACACCATATATTTT.

This clone was detected only once. The rearrangement links TRBV11-2 to TRBJ2-5, with 9 bases aligning to TRBD2. This CDR3 spans 15 amino acids. The germline V gene has CDR1 SGHAT and CDR2 FQNNGV. The ends lost 5 bases at V and 5 bases at J; junction bases unmatched: 9. The CDR3 nucleotides are TGTGCCAGCAGCCCACCGGGACTAGCTCCCGAGACCCAGTACTTC. Amino acid sequence: CASSPPGLAPETQYF.

This chain joins TRBV6-2 or TRBV6-3 and TRBJ2-2; TRBD1 matches at 9 bases. CDR1 is MNHEY, CDR2 SVGEGT, per germline. J was trimmed by 2 bases and V by 4 bases; bases with no gene match: 2. The CDR3 runs 15 residues. CDR3 protein: CASSWTGDNTGELFF. The CDR3 DNA sequence: TGTGCCAGCAGTTGGACAGGGGATAACACCGGGGAGCTGTTTTTT.

The chain employs TRBV9 and TRBJ1-6; D unresolved. With 5 bases removed from V and 4 bases from J, the gap between germline ends came to 16 bases. Germline CDR1 reads SGDLS; CDR2 reads YYNGEE. The CDR3 is 16 amino acids. CDR3: CASSTGRVPYNSPLHF. The CDR3 DNA follows: TGTGCCAGCAGTACCGGACGGGTTCCATATAATTCACCCCTCCACTTT. Using reference TRBV9 and TRBJ1-6 for the parts outside the CDR3, the full variable domain is DSGVTQTPKHLITATGQRVTLRCSPRSGDLSVYWYQQSLDQGLQFLIQYYNGEERAKGNILERFSAQQFPDLHSELNLSSLELGDSALYFCASSTGRVPYNSPLHFGNGTRLTVT.

The V and J genes are TRBV5-5 and TRBJ2-5; 12 nucleotides agree with TRBD2. V trimming: 3 bases; J trimming: 2 bases; junction bases outside the gene matches: 2. Germline CDR1 SGHKS, CDR2 YYEKEE (reference sequence). This CDR3 comprises 15 residues. This chain's CDR3 is CASSSLAGGQETQYF. CDR3 coding DNA: TGTGCCAGCAGCTCCCTAGCGGGGGGGCAAGAGACCCAGTACTTC.

This chain connects TRBV5-1 to TRBJ2-2; D is possibly TRBD1 (5 bases). There are 18 residues in the CDR3. Germline V gives CDR1 SGHRS, CDR2 YFSETQ. V was clipped by 7 bases and J by 1 base, with 23 bases between them. The CDR3 DNA reads TGCGCCAGCGCCGAAGGATGGGGCCGACTGGAGAACACCGGGGAGCTGTTTTTT. Amino acids: CASAEGWGRLENTGELFF. The full variable domain, its missing parts supplied by reference TRBV5-1 and TRBJ2-2, is KAGVTQTPRYLIKTRGQQVTLSCSPISGHRSVSWYQQTPGQGLQFLFEYFSETQRNKGNFPGRFSGRQFSNSRSEMNVSTLELGDSALYLCASAEGWGRLENTGELFFGEGSRLTVL.

The V and J genes are TRBV28 and TRBJ2-3; maybe TRBD2 (6 bases). The CDR3 contains 19 residues. V lost 5 bases and J 1 base, leaving 25 bases between the germline ends. Per germline, CDR1 MDHEN and CDR2 SYDVKM. The CDR3 reads CASSPPTLGREDRTDTQYF. The CDR3 DNA is TGTGCCAGCAGTCCCCCTACCTTGGGCAGGGAGGATCGCACAGATACGCAGTATTTT.

The V and J genes are TRBV5-8 and TRBJ1-6; D is possibly TRBD1 (5 bases). Germline loops: CDR1 SGHTS, CDR2 YDEGEE. The CDR3 runs 20 residues. V was cut by 0 bases and J by 0 bases, with 19 bases left in between. The CDR3, as DNA: TGTGCCAGCAGCTTGGAGGGGAGCGTTTACCGGAGCTCCTATAATTCACCCCTCCACTTT. Translated, it gives CASSLEGSVYRSSYNSPLHF.

CDR3 residues: CASSLLRGHNSPLHF. In DNA, the CDR3 is TGTGCCAGCAGTCTCCTCAGGGGCCATAATTCACCCCTCCACTTT. The rearrangement links TRBV28 to TRBJ1-6, with D tentatively TRBD1 (6 bases). Between the trimmed V and J ends, which lost 5 bases and 5 bases, there was a span of 13 bases. Per germline, CDR1 MDHEN and CDR2 SYDVKM. The CDR3 sequence is 15 residues long.

V is TRBV3-1 (or the pseudogene TRBV3-2) and J is TRBJ1-1, with D perhaps TRBD1 (6 bases). This CDR3 comprises 14 residues. Germline lookup yields CDR1 LGHDT and CDR2 YNNKEL (reference sequence). V lost 7 bases and J lost 1, with 13 bases in between. CDR3: CASTLGGGNTEAFF. The CDR3 DNA follows: TGTGCCAGCACCCTAGGAGGGGGGAACACTGAAGCTTTCTTT.

The chain joins TRBV19 to TRBJ1-1; 9 bases match TRBD1. In germline, CDR1 is LNHDA, CDR2 SQIVND (reference sequence). CDR3 length: 14 amino acids. V shed 6 bases, J shed 4 bases, and the junction held 6 bases outside the gene matches. This CDR3 reads CASRVDRGGTEAFF. DNA of the CDR3: TGTGCCAGTAGGGTGGACAGGGGAGGCACTGAAGCTTTCTTT.

This chain uses TRBV5-1 with TRBJ2-1; 9 bases map to TRBD2. The CDR3 consists of 16 residues. CDR1 is SGHRS, CDR2 YFSETQ, per germline. V lost 0 bases and J lost 2; bases outside the gene matches: 3. CDR3 bases: TGCGCCAGCAGCTTGGAAGGGACTAGCCCCTACAATGAGCAGTTCTTC. Its translation is CASSLEGTSPYNEQFF. The full variable domain, its missing parts supplied by reference TRBV5-1 and TRBJ2-1, is KAGVTQTPRYLIKTRGQQVTLSCSPISGHRSVSWYQQTPGQGLQFLFEYFSETQRNKGNFPGRFSGRQFSNSRSEMNVSTLELGDSALYLCASSLEGTSPYNEQFFGPGTRLTVL.

This clone showed up just a few times. The V call is TRBV28, the J call TRBJ1-5, with a possible D match to TRBD1 (5 bases). The germline CDR1 and CDR2 sequences are MDHEN and SYDVKM. Trimming removed 3 bases from V and 0 bases from J, with 9 bases in between. The CDR3 totals 15 residues. CDR3 sequence: CASSLTDYSNQPQHF. The CDR3 coding sequence is TGTGCCAGCAGTTTGACAGATTATAGCAATCAGCCCCAGCATTTT. Combining the CDR3 with reference TRBV28 and TRBJ1-5 gives the whole variable domain DVKVTQSSRYLVKRTGEKVFLECVQDMDHENMFWYRQDPGLGLRLIYFSYDVKMKEKGDIPEGYSVSREKKERFSLILESASTNQTSMYLCASSLTDYSNQPQHFGDGTRLSIL.

This sequence joins TRBV7-2 and TRBJ1-6, with D possibly being TRBD1 (5 bases). With 1 base removed from V and 7 bases from J, the gap between germline ends came to 14 bases. Looked up from germline, CDR1 is SGHTA and CDR2 is FQGNSA. The CDR3 consists of 16 residues. This CDR3 reads CASSLGEVGRNSPLHF. Here the CDR3 DNA reads TGTGCCAGCAGCTTAGGGGAGGTGGGGCGAAATTCACCCCTCCACTTT. Looking up the rest from reference TRBV7-2 and TRBJ1-6 gives the full variable domain: GAGVSQSPSNKVTEKGKDVELRCDPISGHTALYWYRQSLGQGLEFLIYFQGNSAPDKSGLPSDRFSAERTGGSVSTLTIQRTQQEDSAVYLCASSLGEVGRNSPLHFGNGTRLTVT.

This chain joins TRBV13 and TRBJ1-1; a possible D gene is TRBD1 (6 bases). CDR3 size: 14 residues. V was pared by 8 bases and J by 1 base, with 14 bases between. CDR1 is PRHDT, CDR2 FYEKMQ, per germline (reference sequence). CDR3 in DNA: TGTGCCAGCGGGCCCCCGGGACAGAACACTGAAGCTTTCTTT. Protein sequence: CASGPPGQNTEAFF.

The chain employs TRBV5-4 and TRBJ1-1, with D possibly matching TRBD1 (6 bases). There are 13 residues in the CDR3. V gave up 6 bases and J gave up 1 base, with 10 bases separating them. In germline, CDR1 is SGHNT, CDR2 YYREEE (reference sequence). The DNA of the CDR3 is TGTGCCAGCACAGACAGGACGAACACTGAAGCTTTCTTT. This gives the protein CASTDRTNTEAFF.